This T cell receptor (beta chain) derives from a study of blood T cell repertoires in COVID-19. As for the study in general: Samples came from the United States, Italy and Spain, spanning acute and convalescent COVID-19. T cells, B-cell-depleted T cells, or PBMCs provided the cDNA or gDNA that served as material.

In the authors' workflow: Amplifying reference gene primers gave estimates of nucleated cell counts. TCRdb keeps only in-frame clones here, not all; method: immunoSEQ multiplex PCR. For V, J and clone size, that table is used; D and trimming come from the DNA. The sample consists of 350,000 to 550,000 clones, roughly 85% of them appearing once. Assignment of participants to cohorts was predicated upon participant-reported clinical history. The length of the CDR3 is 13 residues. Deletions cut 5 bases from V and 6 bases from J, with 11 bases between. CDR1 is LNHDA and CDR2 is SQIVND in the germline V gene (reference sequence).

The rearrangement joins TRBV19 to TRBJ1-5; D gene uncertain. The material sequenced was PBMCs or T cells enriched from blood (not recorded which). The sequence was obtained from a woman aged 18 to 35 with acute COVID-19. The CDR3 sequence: CASSRGELQPQHF. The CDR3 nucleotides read TGTGCCAGTAGTCGCGGGGAACTTCAGCCCCAGCATTTT.